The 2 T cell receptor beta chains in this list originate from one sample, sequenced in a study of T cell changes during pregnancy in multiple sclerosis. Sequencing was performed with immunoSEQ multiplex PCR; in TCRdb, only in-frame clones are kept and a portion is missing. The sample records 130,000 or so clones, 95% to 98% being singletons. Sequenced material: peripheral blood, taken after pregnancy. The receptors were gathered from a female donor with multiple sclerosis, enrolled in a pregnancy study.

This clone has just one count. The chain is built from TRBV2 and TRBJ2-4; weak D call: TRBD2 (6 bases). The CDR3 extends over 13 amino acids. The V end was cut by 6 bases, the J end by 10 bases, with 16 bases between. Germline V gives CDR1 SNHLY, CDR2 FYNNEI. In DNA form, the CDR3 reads TGTGCCAGCAGAGCGGGCGCCGCCGGTATTCAGTACTTC. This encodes CASRAGAAGIQYF. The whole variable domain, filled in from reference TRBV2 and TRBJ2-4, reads EPEVTQTPSHQVTQMGQEVILRCVPISNHLYFYWYRQILGQKVEFLVSFYNNEISEKSEIFDDQFSVERPDGSNFTLKIRSTKLEDSAMYFCASRAGAAGIQYFGAGTRLSVL.

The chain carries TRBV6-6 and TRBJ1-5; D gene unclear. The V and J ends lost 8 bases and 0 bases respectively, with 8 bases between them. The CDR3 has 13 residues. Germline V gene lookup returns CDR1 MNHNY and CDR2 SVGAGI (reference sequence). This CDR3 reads CASLEISNQPQHF. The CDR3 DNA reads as TGTGCCAGCCTGGAGATTAGCAATCAGCCCCAGCATTTT.